Listed here is a single T cell receptor beta chain. This sample was included in a study of identical twins. Germline CDR1 reads SNHLY; CDR2 reads FYNNEI. Losses at the gene ends were 4 bases for V and 6 bases for J; bases not matched to a gene: 5. The CDR3 has 14 amino acids. A universal primer binding site was introduced by template switching. The final cDNA contained unique molecular identifiers. MiXCR, applied by TCRdb to the 5' RACE reads, yields one record per CDR3 protein. Here the sample spans about 290,000 distinct CDR3 sequences, 8% to 9.5% being singletons. This sample also belongs to another study, concerning yellow fever vaccine responses in identical twins.

The sequence came from a woman aged 18-29 years in good health. The genes are TRBV2 and TRBJ2-3, with 9 bases that match TRBD2. The specimen was CD8+ T cells sorted from blood. The DNA for the CDR3 is TGTGCCAGCAGTGTAAGCGGGGGGCCGGATACGCAGTATTTT. Translating gives CASSVSGGPDTQYF.